The sample holds a few counts of the clone carrying this T cell receptor (beta chain). 60 Vbeta and 13 Jbeta primers were used in PCR. Generated by immunoSEQ multiplex PCR, the TCRdb table keeps only in-frame clones and is missing some. This sample has more than 85,000 clones; roughly 70% occur once, and the top ten carry 4.5% to 5.5%. These data are taken from a study of cytomegalovirus exposure and HLA in healthy donors. The V gene's germline CDR1 is MNHEY and CDR2 SVGAGI. V lost 5 bases to trimming and J lost 7 bases; unmatched junction nucleotides: 12. CDR3 length: 15 residues. Specimen: PBMCs. The TCR comes from a woman in her seventies in good health and CMV-seropositive. The chain carries TRBV6-5 and TRBJ2-7; TRBD1 matches 9 bases. CDR3 bases: TGTGCCAGCAGTGGGGCCGGGACAGGGAGGGGGGAGCAGTACTTC. Amino acid sequence: CASSGAGTGRGEQYF.